This is a list of T cell receptor beta chains from one sample in a study of blood T cell repertoires in COVID-19. Here immunoSEQ multiplex PCR was the method, and the copy in TCRdb shows in-frame clones only, minus some. The table records over 200,000 clones, around 90% of them present only once. The sequenced sample was peripheral blood. The receptor set was obtained from a woman in her twenties or thirties with acute or convalescent COVID-19. CDR3s include the opening cysteine and the closing phenylalanine or tryptophan. The D gene is left open where the match is weak. Only some rows state a clone size, as once, few, many or a class for expanded clones.

D,size,J,V,CDR3,DNA
TRBD2,NA,TRBJ2-3,TRBV6-5,CASSYVAGGQDTQYF,TGTGCCAGCAGTTACGTTGCGGGAGGGCAAGATACGCAGTATTTT
TRBD1,NA,TRBJ1-2,TRBV7-3,CASSGRQGEGYTF,TGTGCCAGCAGCGGACGACAGGGGGAAGGCTACACCTTC
NA,NA,TRBJ2-7,TRBV19,CASSHSPSDSGPYEQYF,TGTGCCAGTAGTCATAGCCCCTCTGACAGTGGCCCGTACGAGCAGTACTTC
NA,NA,TRBJ2-2,TRBV10-3,CAITARTENTGELFF,TGTGCCATCACCGCCCGGACTGAGAACACCGGGGAGCTGTTTTTT
TRBD1,NA,TRBJ1-4,TRBV19,CASSEGGPLSLNEKLFF,TGTGCCAGTAGCGAAGGGGGCCCCCTCTCCCTTAATGAAAAACTGTTTTTT
TRBD2,NA,TRBJ2-2,TRBV12-5,CASGGWDTPSGLNTGELFF,TGTGCTAGTGGTGGGTGGGACACCCCTAGCGGGTTAAACACCGGGGAGCTGTTTTTT
NA,few,TRBJ2-7,TRBV9,CASSSDTGRLYEQYF,TGTGCCAGCAGCTCCGACACAGGGAGACTCTACGAGCAGTACTTC
NA,once,TRBJ1-6,TRBV27,CASSLSNWPGNSPLHF,TGTGCCAGCAGTTTATCCAACTGGCCAGGCAATTCACCCCTCCACTTT
TRBD2,once,TRBJ2-2,TRBV13,CASSFRLAGVLGTGELFF,TGTGCCAGCAGCTTCAGACTAGCGGGAGTACTAGGCACCGGGGAGCTGTTTTTT
TRBD2,few,TRBJ2-3,TRBV7-2,CASRRAGGRSTDTQYF,TGTGCCAGCAGAAGAGCGGGAGGGCGTTCCACAGATACGCAGTATTTT
TRBD1,NA,TRBJ2-7,TRBV10-3,CAIKGTGVYEQYF,TGTGCCATCAAAGGGACAGGGGTATACGAGCAGTACTTC
TRBD1,NA,TRBJ1-1,TRBV18,CASSQDREGTEAFF,TGTGCCAGCTCGCAGGACAGGGAGGGGACTGAAGCTTTCTTT
NA,few,TRBJ1-1,TRBV9,CASTPRHGGRGTEAFF,TGTGCCAGCACCCCACGGCACGGGGGTCGGGGCACTGAAGCTTTCTTT
NA,NA,TRBJ1-1,TRBV10-3,CAISAGDTEAFF,TGTGCCATCAGTGCAGGGGACACTGAAGCTTTCTTT
TRBD2,NA,TRBJ2-3,TRBV25-1,CASSVAGASTDTQYF,TGTGCCAGCAGCGTAGCGGGAGCTAGCACAGATACGCAGTATTTT
TRBD2,NA,TRBJ2-1,TRBV6-5,CASTSGASGTNEQFF,TGTGCCAGCACCTCCGGGGCTAGCGGGACCAATGAGCAGTTCTTC
TRBD1,few,TRBJ2-3,TRBV6-4,CASSDSIGTGGLDTQYF,TGTGCCAGCAGTGACTCGATTGGGACAGGGGGCTTGGATACGCAGTATTTT
TRBD1,NA,TRBJ1-2,TRBV6-5,CASTRDRGGYTF,TGTGCCAGCACCCGGGACAGGGGTGGCTACACCTTC
TRBD1,NA,TRBJ1-1,TRBV10-3,CARKDRSGDTEAFF,TGTGCCAGGAAGGACAGGTCTGGGGACACTGAAGCTTTCTTT
TRBD1,NA,TRBJ1-4,TRBV7-9,CASSQDRDEKLFF,TGTGCCAGCAGCCAGGACAGGGATGAAAAACTGTTTTTT
NA,NA,TRBJ2-1,TRBV5-6,CASSFTIAVSYNEQFF,TGTGCCAGCAGCTTCACTATAGCGGTTTCCTACAATGAGCAGTTCTTC
NA,NA,TRBJ2-2,TRBV21-1,CAIQNPIGTSGANTGELFF,TGTGCCATCCAGAATCCGATAGGGACTAGCGGGGCGAACACCGGGGAGCTGTTTTTT
NA,NA,TRBJ2-1,TRBV7-2,CASSLERQYEQFF,TGTGCCAGCAGCTTAGAAAGACAGTATGAGCAGTTCTTC
TRBD2,once,TRBJ2-2,TRBV7-2,CASSLDPLGTSGIRELFF,TGTGCCAGCAGCTTAGATCCACTGGGGACTAGCGGTATCCGGGAGCTGTTTTTT
NA,NA,TRBJ1-1,TRBV11-3,CASSPRQRMNTEAFF,TGTGCCAGCAGCCCAAGACAGCGTATGAACACTGAAGCTTTCTTT
NA,NA,TRBJ2-7,TRBV27,CASSRRVGLTPYEQYF,TGTGCCAGCAGCCGGAGGGTGGGGTTGACCCCCTACGAGCAGTACTTC
NA,few,TRBJ2-1,TRBV4-3,CASSQWAGSSYNEQFF,TGCGCCAGCAGCCAGTGGGCGGGGAGCTCCTACAATGAGCAGTTCTTC
NA,NA,TRBJ2-1,TRBV27,CASSFWGRVPHNEQFF,TGTGCCAGCAGTTTTTGGGGGCGGGTCCCGCACAATGAGCAGTTCTTC
TRBD2,NA,TRBJ2-3,TRBV11-3,CASSLDLSGGADTQYF,TGTGCCAGCAGCTTAGATCTGTCGGGAGGGGCAGATACGCAGTATTTT
NA,NA,TRBJ2-2,TRBV24-1,CATSTSNPVLGNTGELFF,TGTGCCACCAGTACCTCCAACCCCGTTCTAGGGAACACCGGGGAGCTGTTTTTT
NA,NA,TRBJ1-1,TRBV5-1,CASSRQTRPRDMNTEAFF,TGCGCCAGCAGCCGCCAGACCCGGCCGAGGGACATGAACACTGAAGCTTTCTTT
NA,NA,TRBJ2-3,TRBV11-2,CASRRGTVADTQYF,TGTGCCAGCAGACGGGGTACCGTCGCAGATACGCAGTATTTT
TRBD1,NA,TRBJ1-2,TRBV9,CASSSGQGVEYGYTF,TGTGCCAGCAGCTCGGGACAGGGGGTAGAATATGGCTACACCTTC
TRBD1,NA,TRBJ2-1,TRBV9,CASSPFGDRRQFF,TGTGCCAGCAGCCCATTCGGGGACAGGCGCCAGTTCTTC
NA,NA,TRBJ2-1,TRBV5-6,CASHRDSYNEQFF,TGTGCCAGTCACCGGGACTCTTACAATGAGCAGTTCTTC
TRBD2,NA,TRBJ2-7,TRBV7-2,CASSHSAAGLLAGAYEQYF,TGTGCCAGCAGCCACTCCGCTGCAGGTCTGCTAGCGGGAGCCTACGAGCAGTACTTC
NA,few,TRBJ2-7,TRBV6-5,CASSYVSGPYEQYF,TGTGCCAGCAGTTACGTTTCAGGGCCCTACGAGCAGTACTTC
NA,NA,TRBJ2-6,TRBV5-1,CASSLGWDILSSGANVLTF,TGCGCCAGCAGCTTGGGTTGGGACATCCTTTCCTCCGGGGCCAACGTCCTGACTTTC
TRBD2,NA,TRBJ2-3,TRBV28,CASSPLAGGATDTQYF,TGTGCCAGCAGTCCTTTGGCGGGAGGGGCCACAGATACGCAGTATTTT
TRBD2,NA,TRBJ2-1,TRBV7-3,CASSFLGEGNEQFF,TGTGCCAGCAGCTTTCTGGGGGAGGGCAATGAGCAGTTCTTC
TRBD2,NA,TRBJ2-1,TRBV19,CASSPLAGGTNEQFF,TGTGCCAGTAGTCCATTAGCGGGAGGGACTAATGAGCAGTTCTTC
NA,NA,TRBJ2-1,TRBV19,CASSIRDSLVNEQFF,TGTGCCAGTAGTATACGGGACTCCCTAGTAAATGAGCAGTTCTTC